The 3 T cell receptor beta chains given below trace back to one sample, sequenced in a study of blood T cell repertoires in COVID-19. Repertoires were generated with immunoSEQ multiplex PCR, while TCRdb's copy carries only in-frame clones and drops some. The sample lists a few hundred thousand clones, approximately 90% occurring once. Material: peripheral blood. These TCRs come from a woman in her 50s with COVID-19, enrolled during active disease.

This sequence joins TRBV4-1 and TRBJ2-5, with 7 bases aligning to TRBD2. The CDR3 runs to 15 residues. V was clipped by 3 bases and J by 4 bases; unmatched bases: 8. CDR1 and CDR2 from the germline V gene are MGHRA and YSYEKL. The CDR3 bases are TGCGCCAGCAGCCAGTTTAGCGGGTCTTCAGAGACCCAGTACTTC. Translation: CASSQFSGSSETQYF.

This clone showed up just once. The V gene is TRBV30, the J gene TRBJ1-4; TRBD1 agrees at 8 bases. The CDR3 length is 15 residues. Germline-derived CDR1 and CDR2 are GTSNPN and SVGIG (reference sequence). V was pared by 1 base and J by 3 bases, with 4 bases of the junction left unmatched. In nucleotides, the CDR3 is TGTGCCTGGAGTGCAGGGGGCATGGCTAATGAAAAACTGTTTTTT. Protein: CAWSAGGMANEKLFF.

This chain joins TRBV6-2 or TRBV6-3 and TRBJ2-7, with D tentatively TRBD2 (6 bases). This CDR3 is built from 13 residues. V lost 2 bases, J lost 6 bases, and 11 bases lay in between. Germline-derived CDR1 and CDR2 are MNHEY and SVGEGT. Here the CDR3 DNA reads TGTGCCAGCAGTTACAGGCCGGGGGTCGAGCAGTACTTC. Protein: CASSYRPGVEQYF.